This T cell receptor beta chain appears in the sequencing data of a study of lymphopenia after photon versus proton radiotherapy. Points from the study as a whole: After lymphocyte nadir, photon-treated repertoires showed oligoclonal expansion, especially CD8+ Temra. Post-nadir TCR diversity decline inversely tracked overall survival among those who died. Relative stability marked proton patients; photon patients lost diversity and naive cells. Better survival with proton therapy was suggested as possible, not demonstrated.

V dropped 6 bases and J dropped 2 bases, with 8 bases sitting between them. This CDR3 spans 13 amino acids. Germline CDR1 reads SNHLY; CDR2 reads FYNNEI. Clones were read by immunoSEQ multiplex PCR, and TCRdb kept only the in-frame ones, dropping some. The profile shows tens of thousands of clones, roughly 86% of them singletons. On this clone itself: Its target is not known.

This TCR derives from an older woman with cholangiocarcinoma. Some clones in this sample may be carry-over from other donors' samples. The chain links TRBV2 to TRBJ1-5, with a tentative D call TRBD1 (5 bases). Sequences were derived from peripheral blood, sampled from a patient treated with proton-based radiotherapy. CDR3 sequence reads: CASSRDRNQPQHF. CDR3 coding DNA: TGTGCCAGCAGCCGGGACCGCAATCAGCCCCAGCATTTT.